A selection of T cell receptor beta chains follows, all from one sample in a study of T cell responses to AZD1222 COVID-19 vaccine. Method: immunoSEQ multiplex PCR; TCRdb's copy keeps in-frame clones and lacks some. The data hold roughly 100,000 clones, with about 88% observed a single time. The sequencing used peripheral blood, collected on day 0 of AZD1222 vaccination. These TCRs come from an adult in good health. CDR3s include the opening cysteine and the closing phenylalanine or tryptophan. Each record gives: V gene, J gene, CDR3 protein.

TRBV27	TRBJ2-5	CASSFAGSETQYF
TRBV2	TRBJ2-7	CASSGQGEDYEQYF
TRBV2	TRBJ2-7	CASSEQGSSYEQYF
TRBV25-1	TRBJ2-1	CASSERDRVITNNEQFF
TRBV29-1	TRBJ1-1	CSVVWQENTEAFF
TRBV30	TRBJ1-6	CAWSAGRGTGNSPLHF
TRBV5-1	TRBJ1-1	CASSLEPDTEAFF
TRBV7-2	TRBJ1-1	CASSLVAGDTEAFF
TRBV6-5	TRBJ2-1	CASSYSWVAGGNEQFF
TRBV29-1	TRBJ1-1	CSVPGPYGRGGRGAFF
TRBV28	TRBJ1-4	CASTIGEKLFF
TRBV10-3	TRBJ2-7	CAISVGRGTSYGEQYF
TRBV19	TRBJ1-2	CASSFPGAGGYNYGYTF
TRBV7-2	TRBJ1-5	CASSSFQGQPQHF
TRBV11-2	TRBJ1-3	CASSLGGLGNTIYF
TRBV5-4	TRBJ2-3	CASSAQADTQYF
TRBV6-2/TRBV6-3	TRBJ1-3	CASSYATSSGNTIYF
TRBV11-2	TRBJ2-1	CASSLEPPGPSNEQFF
TRBV30	TRBJ1-2	CAWRLKGQATYGYTF
TRBV27	TRBJ1-1	CASSLSPRLGDTEAFF
TRBV5-1	TRBJ2-4	CASTKDATRGKNIQYF
TRBV4-2	TRBJ2-7	CASSQVTTATYEQYF
TRBV6-2/TRBV6-3	TRBJ2-7	CASSYSSGGKGEQYF
TRBV7-2	TRBJ1-6	CASSGADMYSYNSPLHF
TRBV25-1	TRBJ1-2	CASSQGGRLNYGYTF
TRBV7-2	TRBJ2-5	CASSIAGAQETQYFRAQETQYF
TRBV21-1	TRBJ2-5	CASSKVRPSGARETQYF
TRBV14	TRBJ2-3	CASRPQGGGTDTQYF
TRBV7-2	TRBJ1-2	CASSLTGYGYTF
TRBV9	TRBJ2-4	CASSGGAKNIQYF
TRBV6-5	TRBJ1-1	CASSLGQPPTEAFF
TRBV7-8	TRBJ2-7	CASSLFWDRPESSYEQYF
TRBV19	TRBJ2-1	CASSIERGAPHEQFF
TRBV6-2/TRBV6-3	TRBJ1-2	CASSSRPGGSGYTF
TRBV6-5	TRBJ1-4	CASRLSATNEKLFF
TRBV7-3	TRBJ2-1	CASSSRSGGNEQFF
TRBV5-4	TRBJ2-7	CASRLAGGLEDEQYF
TRBV27	TRBJ2-1	CASSSGTSGGHEQFF
TRBV15	TRBJ2-7	CATSREGGLSYEQYF
TRBV28	TRBJ1-2	CASSGRINYGYTF
TRBV5-6	TRBJ2-2	CASSLALGQLLTGELFF
TRBV3-1/TRBV3-2	TRBJ1-1	CASSQGGRVTEAFF
TRBV6-6	TRBJ2-2	CASREGGANTGELFF
TRBV19	TRBJ2-1	CASSRTGESSYNEQFF
TRBV5-1	TRBJ2-2	CASSSTDSDELFF
TRBV28	TRBJ2-7	CASRSPGLAGGSSYEQYF
TRBV6-1	TRBJ2-7	CASSDRQGPYEQYF
TRBV7-3	TRBJ2-2	CASSRSNTGELFF
TRBV7-2	TRBJ1-2	CASSRDRGAYGYTF
TRBV9	TRBJ1-2	CASSALVGRGQGYTF
TRBV5-5	TRBJ2-7	CASSPSRAQYEQYF
TRBV20-1	TRBJ1-4	CSAQTGEKLFF
TRBV7-2	TRBJ2-3	CASSYPPGQGPDTQYF
TRBV7-2	TRBJ2-1	CASSSSRASRNSYNEQFF